These T cell receptor beta chains were read from a single sample in a study of cytomegalovirus exposure and HLA in healthy donors. Data came from immunoSEQ multiplex PCR; TCRdb stores just in-frame clones and leaves some out. Of approximately 50,000 clones in the sample, 55% to 65% were seen once. The material sequenced was PBMCs. Source of these receptors: a human donor in good health. Each CDR3 is given with its conserved first and last residue. Clone sizes are given selectively: once, few, many, or a class where the clone is expanded.

v_gene: TRBV6-1; abundance: NA; CDR3aa: CASTLLGQGTYEQYF
v_gene: TRBV7-2; abundance: once; CDR3aa: CASSAGGLRGQPQHF
v_gene: TRBV6-5; abundance: few; CDR3aa: CASWTGMNTEAFF
v_gene: TRBV21-1; abundance: once; CDR3aa: CASRRQGASGNTIYF
v_gene: TRBV6-1; abundance: NA; CDR3aa: CASSDDWSSYEQYF
v_gene: TRBV7-9; abundance: NA; CDR3aa: CASSHQDRGFSEAFF
v_gene: TRBV28; abundance: NA; CDR3aa: CASSTDFSGNTIYF
v_gene: TRBV7-2; abundance: few; CDR3aa: CASSLGQGGGTSPLHF
v_gene: TRBV6-6; abundance: few; CDR3aa: CASSYSRGGGAFF
v_gene: TRBV5-1; abundance: few; CDR3aa: CASSLVGRADTGELFF
v_gene: TRBV5-1; abundance: NA; CDR3aa: CASSFATGSPMNTEAFF
v_gene: TRBV5-8; abundance: few; CDR3aa: CASLGGSYEQYF
v_gene: TRBV4-3; abundance: NA; CDR3aa: CASSQAPSGGANEQFF
v_gene: TRBV6-5; abundance: few; CDR3aa: CASSPRQGRETQYF
v_gene: TRBV14; abundance: few; CDR3aa: CASSQDSSPWEQYF
v_gene: TRBV6-6; abundance: NA; CDR3aa: CASTQQEGILPQHF
v_gene: TRBV6-5; abundance: few; CDR3aa: CASSPQNSPLHF
v_gene: TRBV5-6; abundance: NA; CDR3aa: CASSRRGTDTQYF
v_gene: TRBV7-6; abundance: NA; CDR3aa: CASSLGQGNTGELFF
v_gene: TRBV5-6; abundance: NA; CDR3aa: CASSLVRQLGEKLFF
v_gene: TRBV6-5; abundance: NA; CDR3aa: CASSYGTGVHEQYF
v_gene: TRBV7-7; abundance: once; CDR3aa: CASSFGPISYEQYF
v_gene: TRBV27; abundance: NA; CDR3aa: CASILGLPDSGNTIYF
v_gene: TRBV19; abundance: NA; CDR3aa: CASSIVDEKLFF
v_gene: TRBV7-8; abundance: few; CDR3aa: CASSLTPGQGGNQPQHF
v_gene: TRBV30; abundance: few; CDR3aa: CAWSRGAGGYTF
v_gene: TRBV29-1; abundance: NA; CDR3aa: CSVAETTYEQYF
v_gene: TRBV5-1; abundance: NA; CDR3aa: CARGAVAKLAKNIQYF
v_gene: TRBV20-1; abundance: NA; CDR3aa: CSARDSVPQHF
v_gene: TRBV27; abundance: NA; CDR3aa: CASSAGLVQRDYGYTF
v_gene: TRBV4-1; abundance: few; CDR3aa: CASSRAFGGAGNTIYF
v_gene: TRBV9; abundance: NA; CDR3aa: CASSVGAGGSTGELFF
v_gene: TRBV5-4; abundance: NA; CDR3aa: CASSPSFRGLNYGYTF
v_gene: TRBV10-3; abundance: NA; CDR3aa: CAISEIGGNTEAFF
v_gene: TRBV7-3; abundance: few; CDR3aa: CASSLGDYTGELFF
v_gene: TRBV5-1; abundance: few; CDR3aa: CASSRARGLAGTSYEQYF
v_gene: TRBV6-6; abundance: NA; CDR3aa: CASSYSRGRVYEQYF
v_gene: TRBV7-8; abundance: NA; CDR3aa: CASSRQSSYEQYF
v_gene: TRBV15; abundance: NA; CDR3aa: CATSRQGQEGQPQHF
v_gene: TRBV6-4; abundance: NA; CDR3aa: CASRRTEDTEAFF
v_gene: TRBV7-7; abundance: few; CDR3aa: CASSRGQGTNQPQHF
v_gene: TRBV9; abundance: NA; CDR3aa: CASSVVGGGISYNEQFF
v_gene: TRBV7-9; abundance: NA; CDR3aa: CASSSQQGPYEQYF
v_gene: TRBV4-3; abundance: few; CDR3aa: CASSQGLTGGLETQYF
v_gene: TRBV19; abundance: once; CDR3aa: CASSLRTAPNYGYTF
v_gene: TRBV10-2; abundance: NA; CDR3aa: CASSWTGDGEAFF
v_gene: TRBV21-1; abundance: few; CDR3aa: CASSTNRFSYEQYF
v_gene: TRBV11-2; abundance: NA; CDR3aa: CASSSLSGTANSPLHF
v_gene: TRBV5-1; abundance: NA; CDR3aa: CASSLVGQEEKLFF
v_gene: TRBV2; abundance: medium-sized; CDR3aa: CASSEGDRGHDGELFF
v_gene: TRBV5-8; abundance: NA; CDR3aa: CASSLVREQYF